This TCR beta chain was sequenced during a study of Ad26.COV2.S vaccination and SARS-CoV-2 variants. Study findings and constraints: Measures of TCR breadth and depth may have fallen short of total T cell responses.

The repertoire was sequenced with immunoSEQ multiplex PCR; TCRdb's copy has only in-frame clones and lacks some. The sample shows roughly 510,000 clones, around nine tenths of them seen only once. This clone was seen once. The antigen remains unidentified. Treatment in this sample: about 20 received Ad26.COV2.S at low or high dose, single or two shots; five or six received placebo; per-sample allocation not given. Sampling was performed 63 days after the first vaccine or placebo injection. Donation came from an adult in Boston who was aged 18-55 years. Ad26.COV2.S expressed prefusion-stabilized spike from the original Wuhan strain. Trimming cost V 2 bases and J 0 bases, with 14 bases left between them. This CDR3 is built from 17 residues. Germline CDR1 and CDR2: MGHDK and SYGVNS.

The sequence was collected from a person between 18 and 59 years old who received the Ad26.COV2.S COVID-19 vaccine or a placebo. The V gene is TRBV25-1, the J gene TRBJ2-1; D gene uncertain. The sample here was peripheral blood, taken in a trial of Ad26.COV2.S vaccine versus placebo. For the CDR3, the DNA is TGTGCCAGCAGTGAAAGTGGGGTCCCAAGCTCCTACAATGAGCAGTTCTTC. Its translation is CASSESGVPSSYNEQFF. The full variable domain, completed using reference TRBV25-1 and TRBJ2-1, is EADIYQTPRYLVIGTGKKITLECSQTMGHDKMYWYQQDPGMELHLIHYSYGVNSTEKGDLSSESTVSRIRTEHFPLTLESARPSHTSQYLCASSESGVPSSYNEQFFGPGTRLTVL.